This TCR beta chain is drawn from a study of T-cell reconstitution after alpha-beta-depleted transplantation in children. Unique molecular identifiers were built into the TCRbeta library. TCRdb called the PCR reads again in MiXCR, with one record for every CDR3 protein. Seen here are approximately 640,000 distinct CDR3 sequences, approximately 15% observed once, and the top ten hold 1.1%. Germline CDR1 and CDR2: SGHRS and YFSETQ. V lost 4 bases, J lost 5 bases, and 8 bases stayed unmatched. This CDR3 is built from 14 residues. This clonotype was found many times. The clonotype was recovered from a human donor who donated a stem cell graft to a child with acute myeloid leukemia. The V gene is TRBV5-1, the J gene TRBJ1-2; TRBD1 aligns across 7 bases. The sequencing used PBMCs from the stem cell graft donor, collected from the stem cell graft. CDR3 in amino acids: CASSGGTERYGYTF. In DNA form, the CDR3 reads TGCGCCAGCAGCGGAGGGACAGAGCGGTATGGCTACACCTTC.